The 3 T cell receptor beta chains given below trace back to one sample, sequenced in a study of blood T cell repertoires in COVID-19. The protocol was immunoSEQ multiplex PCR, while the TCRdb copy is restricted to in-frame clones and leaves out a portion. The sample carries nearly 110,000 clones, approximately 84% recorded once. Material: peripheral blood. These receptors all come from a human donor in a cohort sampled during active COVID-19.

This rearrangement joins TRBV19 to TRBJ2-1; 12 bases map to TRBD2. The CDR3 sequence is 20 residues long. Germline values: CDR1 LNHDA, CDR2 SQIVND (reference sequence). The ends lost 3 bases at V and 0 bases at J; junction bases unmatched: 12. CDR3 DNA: TGTGCCAGTAGTATCCCCAAGACTAGCGGGAGTCCCAGCTCCTACAATGAGCAGTTCTTC. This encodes CASSIPKTSGSPSSYNEQFF.

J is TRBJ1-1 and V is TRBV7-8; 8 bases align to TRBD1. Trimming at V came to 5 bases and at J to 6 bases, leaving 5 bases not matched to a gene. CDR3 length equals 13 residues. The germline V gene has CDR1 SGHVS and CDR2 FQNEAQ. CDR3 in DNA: TGTGCCAGCAGCATGACAGGGGTGGCTGAAGCTTTCTTT. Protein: CASSMTGVAEAFF.

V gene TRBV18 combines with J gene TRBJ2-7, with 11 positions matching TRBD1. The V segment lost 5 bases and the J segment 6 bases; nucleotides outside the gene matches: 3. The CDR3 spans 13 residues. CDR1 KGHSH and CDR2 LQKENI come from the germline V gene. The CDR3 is CASSTDRGLEQYV. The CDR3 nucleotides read TGTGCCAGCTCAACGGACAGGGGGCTCGAGCAGTACGTC.